The 2 T cell receptor beta chains below all came from one sample that was sequenced in a study of blood T cell repertoires in COVID-19. Repertoires were generated with immunoSEQ multiplex PCR, while TCRdb's copy carries only in-frame clones and drops some. The sample consists of roughly 500,000 clones, approximately 83% of them appearing once. The sequencing sample was made of peripheral blood. The source is a human donor in a cohort sampled during active COVID-19.

Written as DNA, the CDR3 is TGTGCCAGCAGTTACTCCGGGACAGGTCGTATCGCGCTCCACTTT. It yields the protein CASSYSGTGRIALHF. The chain joins TRBV6-5 to TRBJ1-6, with 8 bases matching TRBD1. The CDR3 has 15 amino acids. Germline V CDR1 and CDR2: MNHEY, SVGAGI. Unmatched junction bases numbered 11, after V lost 0 bases and J lost 16 bases.

J is TRBJ2-7 and V is TRBV5-1; D is undetermined. The V end was cut by 5 bases, the J end by 7 bases, with 16 bases between. Per the germline V gene, CDR1 is SGHRS and CDR2 is YFSETQ. The CDR3 consists of 13 residues. CDR3 sequence: CASRAVAVGEQYF. For the CDR3, the DNA is TGCGCCAGCAGGGCAGTAGCCGTTGGGGAGCAGTACTTC. The full variable domain, with the rest looked up from reference TRBV5-1 and TRBJ2-7, is KAGVTQTPRYLIKTRGQQVTLSCSPISGHRSVSWYQQTPGQGLQFLFEYFSETQRNKGNFPGRFSGRQFSNSRSEMNVSTLELGDSALYLCASRAVAVGEQYFGPGTRLTVT.